These 32 T cell receptor beta chains were all obtained from the same sample, sequenced in a study of graft-versus-host responses after intestinal transplantation. TCRdb keeps only in-frame clones here, not all; method: immunoSEQ multiplex PCR. The sample lists more than 12,000 clones; approximately 96% were seen once. The source was PBMCs, collected 9 days after transplant. These TCRs come from a human patient who received an intestinal transplant, so some T cells may come from the graft donor.

The CDR3 coding sequence is TGTGCCAGCAGCTCACCGACTAGCGGTAGAAACGAGCAGTACTTC. The encoded protein is CASSSPTSGRNEQYF. The chain couples TRBV7-9 to TRBJ2-7, with TRBD2 matching over 9 bases. The CDR3 sequence is 15 residues long. Germline V lookup: CDR1 SEHNR, CDR2 FQNEAQ (reference sequence). Trimming at V came to 4 bases and at J to 5 bases, leaving 9 bases not matched to a gene.

The chain uses TRBV5-5 and TRBJ2-1; TRBD2 matches 8 bases. V lost 4 bases to trimming and J lost 4 bases; unmatched junction nucleotides: 7. The germline gives CDR1 SGHKS, CDR2 YYEKEE (reference sequence). CDR3 size: 15 residues. CDR3 protein: CASSPVGRVYNEQFF. CDR3 coding DNA: TGTGCCAGCAGCCCGGTCGGGAGGGTATACAATGAGCAGTTCTTC. The variable domain in full, completed from reference TRBV5-5 and TRBJ2-1, reads DAGVTQSPTHLIKTRGQQVTLRCSPISGHKSVSWYQQVLGQGPQFIFQYYEKEERGRGNFPDRFSARQFPNYSSELNVNALLLGDSALYLCASSPVGRVYNEQFFGPGTRLTVL.

V is TRBV9 and J is TRBJ2-2; D is ambiguous. The CDR3 covers 13 residues. Germline assignment: CDR1 SGDLS and CDR2 YYNGEE. The V gene lost 3 bases and the J gene lost 1 base, with 4 bases spanning the gap. The CDR3 DNA reads TGTGCCAGCAGCGGACAGAACACCGGGGAGCTGTTTTTT. Encoded protein: CASSGQNTGELFF.

The rearrangement joins TRBV14 to TRBJ2-1; 14 bases map to TRBD2. Germline CDR1 reads SGHDN; CDR2 reads FVKESK. The CDR3 consists of 16 residues. V was clipped by 0 bases and J by 8 bases; unmatched bases: 3. The CDR3 sequence: CASSQEPGLAGDEQFF. CDR3 in DNA: TGTGCCAGCAGCCAAGAACCGGGACTAGCGGGAGATGAGCAGTTCTTC.

J is TRBJ2-1 and V is TRBV21-1; the tabulated D call, TRBD2, remains unverified against the DNA. TRBV21-1 is marked as a pseudogene. This CDR3 region has 18 residues. The CDR3 nucleotides read TGTGCCAGCAGCAAGGCTAACCTAGCGGGAGTTAACTACAATGAGCAGTTCTTC. Translated, it gives CASSKANLAGVNYNEQFF.

The V call is TRBV29-1, the J call TRBJ1-1; 8 bases are a match to TRBD1. The CDR3 contains 18 residues. The germline V gene has CDR1 SQVTM and CDR2 ANQGSEA. The junction had 16 bases not matched to a gene; V was cut back by 4 bases and J by 0 bases. CDR3 bases: TGCAGCGTTGCCTACCCCCGCGACAGGGGAGGGATGAACACTGAAGCTTTCTTT. Residues: CSVAYPRDRGGMNTEAFF.

The V gene is TRBV19, the J gene TRBJ2-1; D possibly corresponds to TRBD2 (5 bases). Germline CDR1 and CDR2: LNHDA and SQIVND (reference sequence). This CDR3 region has 19 residues. V lost 2 bases and J lost 1, with 21 bases in between. CDR3 amino acids: CASSIPGYVRTGSYNEQFF. The CDR3 DNA is TGTGCCAGTAGTATACCGGGCTACGTCCGTACGGGATCCTACAATGAGCAGTTCTTC.

V usage is TRBV27 and J usage is TRBJ2-5, with D perhaps matching TRBD1 or TRBD2 (5 bases each). With 5 bases removed from V and 5 bases from J, the gap between germline ends came to 18 bases. CDR1 MNHEY and CDR2 SMNVEV come from the germline V gene (reference sequence). The CDR3 contains 15 residues. The CDR3 DNA reads TGTGCCAGCAGTCCCAAAGCCCTAGCAGGGGAGACCCAGTACTTC. Translation gives CASSPKALAGETQYF.

Notes on this clone: The identical CDR3 is also encoded by other nucleotide sequences in the sample. The J gene is TRBJ2-1, the V gene TRBV28, with D possibly called TRBD1 or TRBD2 (6 bases each). Germline values: CDR1 MDHEN, CDR2 SYDVKM. The V gene lost 2 bases and the J gene lost 4 bases, with 9 bases spanning the gap. CDR3 length: 14 amino acids. The CDR3 region has the DNA TGTGCCAGCAGTTTAAGGGGGGCGTACAATGAGCAGTTCTTC. Protein product: CASSLRGAYNEQFF.

The chain employs TRBV28 and TRBJ1-1, with D tentatively TRBD1 (6 bases). The CDR3 has 14 residues. Germline CDR1 is MDHEN and CDR2 is SYDVKM. Trimming removed 3 bases from V and 11 bases from J, with 19 bases in between. The CDR3 reads CASSFKTGSGWAFF. The DNA for the CDR3 is TGTGCCAGCAGTTTTAAAACAGGGTCCGGGTGGGCTTTCTTT. The full variable domain, in which reference TRBV28 and TRBJ1-1 provide the parts outside the CDR3, is DVKVTQSSRYLVKRTGEKVFLECVQDMDHENMFWYRQDPGLGLRLIYFSYDVKMKEKGDIPEGYSVSREKKERFSLILESASTNQTSMYLCASSFKTGSGWAFFGQGTRLTVV.

The chain recombines TRBV19 with TRBJ2-2; D unclear. CDR1 is LNHDA and CDR2 is SQIVND in the germline V gene (reference sequence). V gave up 1 base and J gave up 5 bases, with 2 bases separating them. The CDR3 contains 12 residues. This CDR3 reads CASSIGTGELFF. The CDR3 nucleotides are TGTGCCAGTAGTATAGGGACCGGGGAGCTGTTTTTT.

This clone was found once. The chain employs TRBV6-1 and TRBJ2-7; 8 bases agree with TRBD1. The CDR3 has 15 amino acids. CDR1 is MNHNS, CDR2 SASEGT, per germline. With V trimmed by 1 base and J by 7 bases, 9 bases remained unmatched. This CDR3 reads CASSEVVRQGREQYF. DNA of the CDR3: TGTGCCAGCAGTGAAGTAGTAAGACAGGGGCGAGAGCAGTACTTC.

This sequence joins TRBV15 and TRBJ2-1; no firm D call. This CDR3 is built from 14 residues. V was clipped by 1 base and J by 3 bases, with 7 bases between them. Per germline, CDR1 LNHNV and CDR2 YYDKDF (reference sequence). In DNA form, the CDR3 reads TGTGCCACCAGCAGAGCTAACCTCTACAATGAGCAGTTCTTC. Its protein is CATSRANLYNEQFF.

This rearrangement joins TRBV27 to TRBJ2-1, with TRBD2 as a possible D gene (5 bases). The V gene's germline CDR1 is MNHEY and CDR2 SMNVEV (reference sequence). The CDR3 extends over 14 amino acids. Trimming stripped 2 bases from V and 5 bases from J, with 10 bases between. CDR3 sequence reads: CASSLVRGNNEQFF. The CDR3 nucleotides read TGTGCCAGCAGTTTAGTTCGAGGGAACAATGAGCAGTTCTTC.

This chain links TRBV28 with TRBJ2-1, with D unresolved. V lost 6 bases, J lost 10 bases, and 16 bases lay in between. The length of the CDR3 is 13 residues. The germline V gene has CDR1 MDHEN and CDR2 SYDVKM. The CDR3 is CASSLIMAREQFF. The CDR3 DNA reads TGTGCCAGCAGCTTGATTATGGCCCGGGAGCAGTTCTTC.

This clone was detected only once. CDR3 sequence reads: CASSLVTGGPYEQYF. CDR3 nucleotide sequence: TGTGCCAGCAGCTTAGTGACAGGGGGCCCCTACGAGCAGTACTTC. The J gene is TRBJ2-7, the V gene TRBV7-8, with 10 positions matching TRBD1. J gave up 2 bases and V 1 base, and 2 bases lay outside the gene matches. CDR3 length equals 15 residues. Per germline, CDR1 SGHVS and CDR2 FQNEAQ. The whole variable domain, filled in from reference TRBV7-8 and TRBJ2-7, reads GAGVSQSPRYKVAKRGQDVALRCDPISGHVSLFWYQQALGQGPEFLTYFQNEAQLDKSGLPSDRFFAERPEGSVSTLKIQRTQQEDSAVYLCASSLVTGGPYEQYFGPGTRLTVT.

This clone has more than one count but fewer than ten. The chain links TRBV19 to TRBJ2-7; 10 bases map to TRBD1. The V gene's germline CDR1 is LNHDA and CDR2 SQIVND (reference sequence). After removal of 5 bases from V and 2 bases from J, the junction contained 3 bases not matched to a gene. This CDR3 has 14 amino acids. The CDR3: CASSYGQGAYEQYF. The CDR3 coding sequence is TGTGCCAGTAGTTACGGACAGGGGGCCTACGAGCAGTACTTC.

The gene calls are TRBV9 and TRBJ1-4, with no clear D. Trimming stripped 3 bases from V and 5 bases from J, with 5 bases between. This CDR3 is 12 amino acids long. From germline, CDR1 is SGDLS and CDR2 YYNGEE. CDR3 DNA: TGTGCCAGCAGCGCCGAGAATGAAAAACTGTTTTTT. The encoded protein is CASSAENEKLFF.

The chain uses TRBV11-2 and TRBJ2-7; possibly TRBD1 for D (6 bases). V lost 0 bases and J lost 3, with 12 bases in between. The CDR3 has 15 residues. The V gene's germline CDR1 is SGHAT and CDR2 FQNNGV. In DNA form, the CDR3 reads TGTGCCAGCAGCTTAGACCCTACAGGGTACTACGAGCAGTACTTC. This translates into CASSLDPTGYYEQYF.

The chain has TRBV6-5 and TRBJ1-3; 8 bases match TRBD1. This CDR3 contains 15 residues. Germline CDR1 is MNHEY and CDR2 is SVGAGI. V lost 4 bases and J lost 1; bases outside the gene matches: 3. The CDR3 here is CASSFQGASGNTIYF. CDR3 sequence (DNA): TGTGCCAGCAGTTTTCAGGGGGCATCTGGAAACACCATATATTTT.

The V and J genes are TRBV27 and TRBJ2-3; 9 bases are shared with TRBD2. The germline V gene has CDR1 MNHEY and CDR2 SMNVEV (reference sequence). There are 17 residues in the CDR3. J was trimmed by 2 bases and V by 0 bases; bases with no gene match: 6. For the CDR3, the DNA is TGTGCCAGCAGTTTATCGGTCCAGCGGGGGGCCACAGATACGCAGTATTTT. Amino acid sequence: CASSLSVQRGATDTQYF.

CDR3: CASSQADRVSYEQYF. The CDR3 DNA follows: TGCGCCAGCAGCCAAGCGGACAGGGTAAGCTACGAGCAGTACTTC. The chain recombines TRBV4-3 with TRBJ2-7; TRBD1 agrees at 8 bases. CDR1 and CDR2 (germline): LGHNA, YSLEER. The CDR3 runs to 15 residues. With 1 base clipped from V and 3 bases from J, the junction kept 5 bases outside the gene matches.

Concerning this clone itself: The same CDR3 is also encoded by other DNA sequences in this sample. The genes are TRBV11-2 and TRBJ1-2, with TRBD1 matching over 8 bases. V lost 0 bases and J lost 8; bases outside the gene matches: 2. There are 13 residues in the CDR3. Germline V gene data show CDR1 as SGHAT and CDR2 as FQNNGV. CDR3 sequence (DNA): TGTGCCAGCAGCTTAGACAGGGGGCTCGGCTACACCTTC. This codes for CASSLDRGLGYTF. Using reference TRBV11-2 and TRBJ1-2 for the parts outside the CDR3, the full variable domain is EAGVAQSPRYKIIEKRQSVAFWCNPISGHATLYWYQQILGQGPKLLIQFQNNGVVDDSQLPKDRFSAERLKGVDSTLKIQPAKLEDSAVYLCASSLDRGLGYTFGSGTRLTVV.

This sequence joins TRBV4-1 and TRBJ2-5; 7 nucleotides line up with TRBD2. This CDR3 is built from 17 residues. Germline V lookup: CDR1 MGHRA, CDR2 YSYEKL. V dropped 5 bases and J dropped 2; count of bases not matched to a gene: 14. CDR3 residues: CASSFLAVRGLQETQYF. DNA of the CDR3: TGCGCCAGCAGCTTTCTAGCGGTGAGGGGCCTACAAGAGACCCAGTACTTC.

The gene calls are TRBV15 and TRBJ1-5, with D unresolved. V lost 0 bases and J lost 4, with 10 bases in between. This CDR3 is built from 15 residues. CDR1 LNHNV and CDR2 YYDKDF come from the germline V gene (reference sequence). CDR3 nucleotides: TGTGCCACCAGCAGAGATTCCGGAGGTAATCAGCCCCAGCATTTT. This encodes CATSRDSGGNQPQHF.

The chain recombines TRBV9 with TRBJ1-4; TRBD1 might be the D (5 bases). This CDR3 is built from 16 residues. Germline V CDR1 and CDR2: SGDLS, YYNGEE. The ends were cut back, 3 bases at V and 3 bases at J, with 15 bases in the middle. As DNA, the CDR3 is TGTGCCAGCAGCGCTGAGGCAGGGTACTCTAATGAAAAACTGTTTTTT. Amino acid sequence: CASSAEAGYSNEKLFF.

This chain connects TRBV28 to TRBJ2-1, with 10 bases identical to TRBD2. The germline V gene has CDR1 MDHEN and CDR2 SYDVKM. The V gene end was trimmed by 5 bases and the J gene end by 4 bases; junction bases not matched to a gene: 14. CDR3 length: 18 amino acids. The CDR3 reads CASSPYPQGLAVYNEQFF. The CDR3 DNA reads TGTGCCAGCAGTCCATACCCCCAAGGACTAGCGGTTTACAATGAGCAGTTCTTC.

The chain employs TRBV5-1 and TRBJ2-1; 16 bases are shared with TRBD2. This CDR3 contains 17 residues. The V gene's germline CDR1 is SGHRS and CDR2 YFSETQ. V lost 0 bases, J lost 8 bases, and 5 bases stayed unmatched. In DNA, the CDR3 is TGCGCCAGCAGCTTGGAGGGACTAGCGGGAGGGCCTTATGAGCAGTTCTTC. This sequence encodes CASSLEGLAGGPYEQFF.

This chain links TRBV5-1 with TRBJ1-1; possibly TRBD1 for D (5 bases). V dropped 4 bases and J dropped 1 base, with 8 bases sitting between them. Germline CDR1 reads SGHRS; CDR2 reads YFSETQ. The CDR3 is 13 residues long. The CDR3 reads CASSLTGNTEAFF. CDR3 sequence (DNA): TGCGCCAGCAGCCTCACAGGGAACACTGAAGCTTTCTTT.

For the CDR3, the DNA is TGTGCCAGCAGTTACTCCCAATCAGGGGGATCGGGTGGCTACACCTTC. It specifies CASSYSQSGGSGGYTF. The chain employs TRBV6-5 and TRBJ1-2, with 7 bases matching TRBD1. The V gene end was trimmed by 0 bases and the J gene end by 7 bases; junction bases not matched to a gene: 11. Germline V gene lookup returns CDR1 MNHEY and CDR2 SVGAGI. The CDR3 runs to 16 residues.

The V and J genes are TRBV7-9 and TRBJ1-2; D is ambiguous. Germline values: CDR1 SEHNR, CDR2 FQNEAQ (reference sequence). This CDR3 has 13 residues. Trimming stripped 3 bases from V and 8 bases from J, with 13 bases between. The CDR3, as DNA: TGTGCCAGCAGCTTGGGCAGAGCCAACGGCTACACCTTC. It translates to CASSLGRANGYTF.

The rearrangement uses TRBV7-9 and TRBJ2-2; the D is unclear. The germline CDR1 and CDR2 sequences are SEHNR and FQNEAQ (reference sequence). The V gene lost 7 bases and the J gene lost 6 bases, with 12 bases spanning the gap. CDR3 size: 13 residues. The CDR3 region is CASNIRAAGELFF. The CDR3 DNA follows: TGTGCCAGCAACATAAGGGCGGCCGGGGAGCTGTTTTTT. Combining the CDR3 with reference TRBV7-9 and TRBJ2-2 gives the whole variable domain DTGVSQNPRHKITKRGQNVTFRCDPISEHNRLYWYRQTLGQGPEFLTYFQNEAQLEKSRLLSDRFSAERPKGSFSTLEIQRTEQGDSAMYLCASNIRAAGELFFGEGSRLTVL.